These 4 T cell receptor beta chains originate from one sample sequenced in a study of T cell responses to AZD1222 COVID-19 vaccine. Libraries were prepared by immunoSEQ multiplex PCR; TCRdb keeps only in-frame clonotypes and omits some of them. This sample carries some 130,000 clones, approximately 84% of them seen once, and the ten largest clones take over 4%. Here the sequenced sample was peripheral blood, taken on day 0 of AZD1222 vaccination. The receptors shown here come from an adult in good health.

The chain joins TRBV19 to TRBJ1-5; tentatively, D is TRBD1 (5 bases). The germline V and J ends were trimmed by 7 bases and 5 bases, with 21 bases remaining between them. The CDR3 sequence is 16 residues long. Germline V CDR1 and CDR2: LNHDA, SQIVND (reference sequence). CDR3 DNA sequence: TGTGCCAGTAACCCCATTATGGGCGGGGGGGATCAGCCCCAGCATTTT. The encoded protein is CASNPIMGGGDQPQHF.

The table lists this clone with a count of one. The V and J genes are TRBV28 and TRBJ1-6; unclear D gene. The V end lost 4 bases, the J end lost 5 bases, and 18 bases lay between the germline ends. CDR3 length equals 17 residues. Germline V gene sequence: CDR1 MDHEN, CDR2 SYDVKM. CDR3 nucleotides: TGTGCCAGCAGTTCACGGGTCGAAAGGGCTCATAATTCACCCCTCCACTTT. It is translated as CASSSRVERAHNSPLHF.

V usage is TRBV2 and J usage is TRBJ1-5, with D possibly matching TRBD1 (5 bases). V was cut by 6 bases and J by 2 bases, with 11 bases left in between. In germline, CDR1 is SNHLY, CDR2 FYNNEI. The CDR3 is 14 residues long. CDR3 nucleotide sequence: TGTGCCAGCAGCCTAGGACAAGGCAATCAGCCCCAGCATTTT. Residues: CASSLGQGNQPQHF.

The CDR3 protein is CASSPDSGARETQYF. CDR3 in DNA: TGCGCCAGCAGCCCGGACAGTGGGGCTCGGGAGACCCAGTACTTC. This chain connects TRBV5-1 to TRBJ2-5, with D tentatively TRBD1 (6 bases). Germline assignment: CDR1 SGHRS and CDR2 YFSETQ. V shed 4 bases and J shed 5 bases, with 18 bases lying between them. This CDR3 has 15 amino acids. Filled out from reference TRBV5-1 and TRBJ2-5, the complete variable domain reads KAGVTQTPRYLIKTRGQQVTLSCSPISGHRSVSWYQQTPGQGLQFLFEYFSETQRNKGNFPGRFSGRQFSNSRSEMNVSTLELGDSALYLCASSPDSGARETQYFGPGTRLLVL.